This T cell receptor beta chain was found in a study of radiotherapy plus CTLA-4 blockade in lung cancer. Study-wide context: Patients showed objective responses in about 20% of cases and disease control in just over 30%.

TCRdb's copy holds only in-frame clones and misses some; the assay was immunoSEQ multiplex PCR. The data show under 25,000 clones, about three quarters seen once. Trimming took 0 bases from V and 8 from J; bases not matched to a gene: 3. The CDR3 covers 14 residues. In germline, CDR1 is MNHEY, CDR2 SVGAGI. Study observations and caveats: Clones derived from tumor TCRs expanded in blood after radiotherapy plus ipilimumab.

Patients had chemo-refractory metastatic non-small-cell lung cancer and received focal radiation plus CTLA-4 blockade that used ipilimumab. Of note for this clone: Its antigen is not identified.

The material sequenced was peripheral blood, taken from a patient treated with radiotherapy plus ipilimumab. The gene calls are TRBV6-5 and TRBJ2-1; 8 nucleotides line up with TRBD1. The clonotype originates from a human donor with non-small cell lung cancer who had stable disease on radiotherapy plus ipilimumab. DNA for the CDR3: TGTGCCAGCAGTTACTCACCAGGGGGCTATGAGCAGTTCTTC. Translating gives CASSYSPGGYEQFF.